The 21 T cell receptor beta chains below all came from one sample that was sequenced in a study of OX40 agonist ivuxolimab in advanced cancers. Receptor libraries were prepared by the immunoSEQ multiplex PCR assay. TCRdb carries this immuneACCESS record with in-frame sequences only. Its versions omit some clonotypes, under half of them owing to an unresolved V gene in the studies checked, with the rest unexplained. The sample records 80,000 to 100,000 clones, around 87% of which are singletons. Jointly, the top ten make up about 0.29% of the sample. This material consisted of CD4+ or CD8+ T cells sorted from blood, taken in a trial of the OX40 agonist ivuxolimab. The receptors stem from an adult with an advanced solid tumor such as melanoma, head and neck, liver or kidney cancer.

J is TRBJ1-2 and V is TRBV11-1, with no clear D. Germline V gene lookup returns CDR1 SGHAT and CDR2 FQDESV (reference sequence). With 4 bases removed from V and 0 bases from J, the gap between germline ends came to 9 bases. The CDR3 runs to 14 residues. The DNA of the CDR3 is TGTGCCAGCAGCTCGGGCAGGACTAACTATGGCTACACCTTC. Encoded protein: CASSSGRTNYGYTF.

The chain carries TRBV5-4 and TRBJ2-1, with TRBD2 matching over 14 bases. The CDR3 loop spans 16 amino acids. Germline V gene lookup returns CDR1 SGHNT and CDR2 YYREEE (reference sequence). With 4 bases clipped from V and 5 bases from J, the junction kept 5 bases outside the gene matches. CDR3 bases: TGTGCCAGCAGCCTCGGGACTAGCGGGGGTAACAATGAGCAGTTCTTC. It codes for CASSLGTSGGNNEQFF.

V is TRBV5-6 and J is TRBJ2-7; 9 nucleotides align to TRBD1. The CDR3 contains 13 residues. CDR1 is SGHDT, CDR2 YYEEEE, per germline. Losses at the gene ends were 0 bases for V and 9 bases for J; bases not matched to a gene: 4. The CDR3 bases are TGTGCCAGCAGCTTGGGGACAGGGGCAGGGCAGTACTTC. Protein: CASSLGTGAGQYF.

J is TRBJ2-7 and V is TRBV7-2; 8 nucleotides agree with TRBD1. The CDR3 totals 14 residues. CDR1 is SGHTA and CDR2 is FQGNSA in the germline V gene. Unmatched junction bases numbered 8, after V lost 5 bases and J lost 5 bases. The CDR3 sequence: CASSPGQGRHEQYF. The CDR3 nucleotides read TGTGCCAGCAGCCCTGGACAGGGAAGACACGAGCAGTACTTC.

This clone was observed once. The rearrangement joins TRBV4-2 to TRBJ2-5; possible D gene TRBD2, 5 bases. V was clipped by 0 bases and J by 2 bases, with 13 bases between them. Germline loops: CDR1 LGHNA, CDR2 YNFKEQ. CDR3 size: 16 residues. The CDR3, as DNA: TGTGCCAGCAGCCAAGATGGGAGTTGGCGACAAGAGACCCAGTACTTC. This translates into CASSQDGSWRQETQYF.

The DNA for the CDR3 is TGTGCCAGCAGTAACCCCTCGGGGGGGCTTAACACAGATACGCAGTATTTT. Its protein product is CASSNPSGGLNTDTQYF. The rearrangement links TRBV27 to TRBJ2-3; 8 nucleotides line up with TRBD2. The CDR3 runs to 17 residues. Germline V gives CDR1 MNHEY, CDR2 SMNVEV (reference sequence). With 5 bases clipped from V and 2 bases from J, the junction kept 12 bases outside the gene matches.

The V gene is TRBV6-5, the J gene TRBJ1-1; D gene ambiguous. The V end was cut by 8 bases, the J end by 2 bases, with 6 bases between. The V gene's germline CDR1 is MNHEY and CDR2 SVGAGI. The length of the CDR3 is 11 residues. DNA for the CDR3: TGTGCCAGCGGGCGCAACACTGAAGCTTTCTTT. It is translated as CASGRNTEAFF.

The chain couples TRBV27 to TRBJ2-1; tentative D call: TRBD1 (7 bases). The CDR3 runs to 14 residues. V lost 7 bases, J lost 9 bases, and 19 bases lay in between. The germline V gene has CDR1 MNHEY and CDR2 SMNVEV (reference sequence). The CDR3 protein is CASTSGTPGGEQFF. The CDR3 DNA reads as TGTGCCAGCACCTCCGGGACTCCAGGGGGTGAGCAGTTCTTC.

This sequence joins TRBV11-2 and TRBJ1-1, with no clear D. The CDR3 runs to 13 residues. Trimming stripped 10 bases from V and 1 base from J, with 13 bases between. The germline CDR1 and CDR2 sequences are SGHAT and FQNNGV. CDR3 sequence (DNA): TGTGCCACCGCGCGGTCGGAGAACACTGAAGCTTTCTTT. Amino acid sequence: CATARSENTEAFF.

The CDR3 protein is CASRALTGTGNGYTF. CDR3 DNA sequence: TGTGCCAGCAGGGCCCTGACCGGGACTGGGAATGGCTACACCTTC. The rearrangement links TRBV6-5 to TRBJ1-2; weak D call: TRBD1 (5 bases). V was shortened by 6 bases and J by 6 bases, with 20 bases between the two germline ends. CDR3 length equals 15 residues. Looked up from germline, CDR1 is MNHEY and CDR2 is SVGAGI.

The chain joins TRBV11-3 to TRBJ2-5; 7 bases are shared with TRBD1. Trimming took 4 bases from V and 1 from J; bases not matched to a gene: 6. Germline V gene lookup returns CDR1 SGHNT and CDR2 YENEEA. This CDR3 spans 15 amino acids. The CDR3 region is CASSSGTVTQETQYF. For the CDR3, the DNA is TGTGCCAGCAGCTCTGGGACAGTGACCCAAGAGACCCAGTACTTC.

The chain's CDR3 is CASSFLAGDTQYF. DNA of the CDR3: TGCGCCAGCAGCTTCCTAGCTGGAGATACGCAGTATTTT. The chain carries TRBV5-1 and TRBJ2-3; TRBD2 is a possible D gene (5 bases). V was trimmed by 2 bases and J by 5 bases, leaving 9 bases between them. CDR1 SGHRS and CDR2 YFSETQ come from the germline V gene. The CDR3 spans 13 residues.

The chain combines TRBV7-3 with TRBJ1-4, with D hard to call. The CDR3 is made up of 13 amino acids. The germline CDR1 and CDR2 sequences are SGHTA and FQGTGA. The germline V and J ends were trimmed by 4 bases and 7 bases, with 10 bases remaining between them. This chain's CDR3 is CASSSVPGEKLFF. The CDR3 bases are TGTGCCAGCAGCTCGGTCCCGGGTGAAAAACTGTTTTTT.

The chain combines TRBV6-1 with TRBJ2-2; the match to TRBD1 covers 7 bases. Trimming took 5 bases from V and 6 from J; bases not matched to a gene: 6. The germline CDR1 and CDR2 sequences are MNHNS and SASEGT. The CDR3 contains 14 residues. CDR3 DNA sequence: TGTGCCAGCAGTAAAGACAGGGCCGCCGGGGAGCTGTTTTTT. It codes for CASSKDRAAGELFF.

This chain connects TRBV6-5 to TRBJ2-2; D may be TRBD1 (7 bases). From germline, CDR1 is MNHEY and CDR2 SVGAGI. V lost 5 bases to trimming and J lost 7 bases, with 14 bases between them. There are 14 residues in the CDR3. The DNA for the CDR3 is TGTGCCAGCAGTCAGCAGGGGGGAGGCGGGGAGCTGTTTTTT. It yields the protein CASSQQGGGGELFF.

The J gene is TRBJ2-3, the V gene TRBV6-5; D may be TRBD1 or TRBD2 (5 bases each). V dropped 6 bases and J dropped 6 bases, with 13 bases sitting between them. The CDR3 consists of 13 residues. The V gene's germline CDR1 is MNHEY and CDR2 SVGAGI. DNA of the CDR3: TGTGCCAGCAGGTCCCCCGGGGCGGATACGCAGTATTTT. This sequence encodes CASRSPGADTQYF.

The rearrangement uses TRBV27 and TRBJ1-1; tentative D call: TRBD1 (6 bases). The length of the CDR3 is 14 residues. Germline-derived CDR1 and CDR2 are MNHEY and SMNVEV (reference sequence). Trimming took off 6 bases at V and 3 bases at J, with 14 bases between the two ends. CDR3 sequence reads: CASRFRDRYTEAFF. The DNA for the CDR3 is TGTGCCAGCAGATTTCGTGACAGGTACACTGAAGCTTTCTTT.

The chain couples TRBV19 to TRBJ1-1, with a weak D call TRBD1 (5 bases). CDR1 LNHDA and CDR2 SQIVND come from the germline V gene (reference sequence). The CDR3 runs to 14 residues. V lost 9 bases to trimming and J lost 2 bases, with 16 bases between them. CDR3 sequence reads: CASSPLRGNTEAFF. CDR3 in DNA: TGTGCCAGCAGCCCATTGAGGGGAAACACTGAAGCTTTCTTT.

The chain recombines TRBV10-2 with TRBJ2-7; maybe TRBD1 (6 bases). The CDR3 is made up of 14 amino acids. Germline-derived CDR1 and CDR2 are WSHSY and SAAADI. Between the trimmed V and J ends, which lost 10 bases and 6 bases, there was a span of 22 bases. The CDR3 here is CATQGLATPSEQYF. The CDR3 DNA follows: TGCGCCACCCAGGGGCTGGCCACCCCCTCCGAGCAGTACTTC.

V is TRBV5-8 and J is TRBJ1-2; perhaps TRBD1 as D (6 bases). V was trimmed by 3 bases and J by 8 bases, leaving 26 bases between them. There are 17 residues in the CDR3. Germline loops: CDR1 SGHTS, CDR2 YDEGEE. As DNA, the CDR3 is TGTGCCAGCAGCTCTGACCGGGACAAACTCCCCGCGGGAGGCTACACCTTC. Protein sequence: CASSSDRDKLPAGGYTF.

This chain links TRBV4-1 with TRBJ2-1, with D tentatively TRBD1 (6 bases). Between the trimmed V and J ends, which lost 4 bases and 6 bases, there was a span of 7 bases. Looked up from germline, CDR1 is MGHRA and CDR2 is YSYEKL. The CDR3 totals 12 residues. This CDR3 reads CASSPGANEQFF. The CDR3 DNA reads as TGCGCCAGCAGCCCAGGGGCCAATGAGCAGTTCTTC.